Below are 13 T cell receptor beta chains sequenced from a single sample in a study of shared clonotypes between healthy human individuals. The table came from immunoSEQ multiplex PCR; TCRdb's copy has only in-frame clones and leaves some out. The table lists about 470,000 clones, around 79% of them singletons, with approximately 13% in the top ten. What was sequenced was PBMCs. These TCRs come from a woman between 40 and 50 years old in good health. Some clones in this sample may be carry-over from other donors' samples.

About this clone itself: A far larger clone is one nucleotide away, so this likely arose from a read error. The chain employs TRBV2 and TRBJ2-3, with TRBD1 matching 7 bases. The germline V gene encodes CDR1 SNHLY and CDR2 FYNNEI. Unmatched junction bases numbered 6, after V lost 6 bases and J lost 6 bases. This CDR3 spans 13 amino acids. The CDR3 protein is CASSTGDTDTQYF. CDR3 nucleotides: TGTGCCAGCAGCACAGGGGACACCGATACGCAGTATTTT.

There are many counts of this clone. The CDR3 here is CASSVSLAGGGAQDTQYF. The CDR3, as DNA: TGTGCCAGCAGCGTTTCTCTAGCGGGAGGGGGGGCACAAGATACGCAGTATTTT. The chain employs TRBV9 and TRBJ2-3; 12 positions agree with TRBD2. Germline CDR1 reads SGDLS; CDR2 reads YYNGEE. The CDR3 loop spans 18 amino acids. V lost 2 bases, J lost 5 bases, and 12 bases stayed unmatched.

This clone has a handful of counts. This chain links TRBV5-1 with TRBJ2-7, with 7 bases matching TRBD2. Germline values: CDR1 SGHRS, CDR2 YFSETQ. V trimming: 2 bases; J trimming: 2 bases; junction bases outside the gene matches: 10. The CDR3 spans 16 residues. The CDR3 nucleotides are TGCGCCAGCAGCTTTGGAGCGGGGCTAAATGCCTACGAGCAGTACTTC. Encoded protein: CASSFGAGLNAYEQYF.

This chain uses TRBV7-3 with TRBJ2-1; D unresolved. Germline V gene data show CDR1 as SGHTA and CDR2 as FQGTGA. The CDR3 contains 15 residues. V lost 5 bases, J lost 2 bases, and 13 bases lay in between. Here the CDR3 reads CASSPGRFAYNEQFF. In DNA form, the CDR3 reads TGTGCCAGCAGCCCCGGACGGTTCGCCTACAATGAGCAGTTCTTC. Complete variable domain (other parts from reference TRBV7-3 and TRBJ2-1): GAGVSQTPSNKVTEKGKYVELRCDPISGHTALYWYRQSLGQGPEFLIYFQGTGAADDSGLPNDRFFAVRPEGSVSTLKIQRTERGDSAVYLCASSPGRFAYNEQFFGPGTRLTVL.

The V gene is TRBV18, the J gene TRBJ2-3; D might be TRBD1 (6 bases). Germline values: CDR1 KGHSH, CDR2 LQKENI. The CDR3 contains 15 residues. The V end lost 3 bases, the J end lost 4 bases, and 14 bases lay between the germline ends. The CDR3 nucleotides read TGTGCCAGCTCACCCTACAGGGTTCGCGCAGATACGCAGTATTTT. Its protein is CASSPYRVRADTQYF.

This chain links TRBV2 with TRBJ2-5, with 8 bases identical to TRBD1. CDR1 is SNHLY and CDR2 is FYNNEI in the germline V gene. Trimming at V came to 10 bases and at J to 0 bases, leaving 1 base not matched to a gene. The CDR3 extends over 12 amino acids. In DNA form, the CDR3 reads TGTGCCACCAGGGGGCACCAAGAGACCCAGTACTTC. Amino acid sequence: CATRGHQETQYF.

The chain employs TRBV19 and TRBJ2-2; 9 nucleotides line up with TRBD1. In germline, CDR1 is LNHDA, CDR2 SQIVND (reference sequence). The CDR3 is made up of 14 amino acids. The J segment lost 4 bases and the V segment lost 7 bases, leaving 4 bases of the junction unmatched. The CDR3 sequence: CASILTGGTGELFF. CDR3 DNA: TGTGCCAGTATTTTGACAGGGGGCACCGGGGAGCTGTTTTTT.

V is TRBV7-9 and J is TRBJ1-2; no firm D call. Germline V gives CDR1 SEHNR, CDR2 FQNEAQ (reference sequence). The V gene lost 1 base and the J gene lost 5 bases, with 8 bases spanning the gap. This CDR3 has 13 amino acids. In DNA, the CDR3 is TGTGCCAGCAGCTTAGGGCAGATTTATGGCTACACCTTC. Protein sequence: CASSLGQIYGYTF. Full variable domain (rest looked up from reference TRBV7-9 and TRBJ1-2): DTGVSQNPRHKITKRGQNVTFRCDPISEHNRLYWYRQTLGQGPEFLTYFQNEAQLEKSRLLSDRFSAERPKGSFSTLEIQRTEQGDSAMYLCASSLGQIYGYTFGSGTRLTVV.

This chain links TRBV5-4 with TRBJ2-3; weak D call: TRBD2 (6 bases). The CDR3 spans 16 residues. Trimming pared 4 bases from V and 1 base from J, leaving 16 bases between. Germline loops: CDR1 SGHNT, CDR2 YYREEE (reference sequence). CDR3 residues: CASSRQWGGGTDTQYF. The CDR3 bases are TGTGCCAGCAGCCGCCAATGGGGCGGGGGCACAGATACGCAGTATTTT.

This chain joins TRBV27 and TRBJ1-6; D is undetermined. Trimming took off 0 bases at V and 9 bases at J, with 9 bases between the two ends. This CDR3 has 14 amino acids. CDR1 MNHEY and CDR2 SMNVEV come from the germline V gene (reference sequence). CDR3 in amino acids: CASSLSLVTSPLHF. CDR3 in DNA: TGTGCCAGCAGTTTATCGTTAGTTACTTCACCCCTCCACTTT.

V gene TRBV5-4 combines with J gene TRBJ2-7; TRBD2 aligns across 15 bases. The CDR3 covers 16 residues. V was pared by 3 bases and J by 7 bases, with 8 bases of the junction left unmatched. CDR1 and CDR2 from the germline V gene are SGHNT and YYREEE (reference sequence). CDR3 DNA sequence: TGTGCCAGCAGCTCCGGGACTAGCGGGAGGTCGGAAGAGCAGTACTTC. Amino acids: CASSSGTSGRSEEQYF.

This clone occurred a few times. Within the sample, other DNA sequences also encode this same CDR3. The chain carries TRBV9 and TRBJ2-7; the D gene is possibly TRBD1 (5 bases). Germline assignment: CDR1 SGDLS and CDR2 YYNGEE. Trimming took 4 bases from V and 0 from J, leaving 11 bases between them. The CDR3 has 14 amino acids. CDR3 amino acids: CASSPSTASYEQYF. The CDR3 DNA is TGTGCCAGCAGCCCATCGACAGCCTCCTACGAGCAGTACTTC.

This clone was observed a handful of times. The rearrangement joins TRBV10-2 to TRBJ1-3; D remains ambiguous. V was clipped by 6 bases and J by 2 bases, with 11 bases between them. In germline, CDR1 is WSHSY, CDR2 SAAADI. The CDR3 is 14 residues long. CDR3 protein: CASSPAGTGNTIYF. DNA for the CDR3: TGCGCCAGCAGCCCGGCCGGAACTGGAAACACCATATATTTT.